This TCR beta chain was captured by sequencing in a study of cytomegalovirus exposure and HLA in healthy donors (dated by TCRdb to the late 2010s). For the study in its entirety: An earlier analysis of some 600 of the donors reported approximately 300 Gb of sequence data and 95 million to 140 million unique TCR beta sequences obtained from roughly 170 million T cells. Four to six DR-DQ haplotypes were handled as single units for association and clustering, since linkage in the cohort was strong. Donor age, sex, ethnicity and CMV serostatus were compiled together with the repertoire data. Genome-wide SNP genotypes for about 60% of the roughly 700 donors were used in a later genetic analysis, which treated that subset as a discovery cohort. Rather than using new phenotypic data, the later analysis identified candidate immune exposures from TCR beta sequences and from how often those sequences occurred across donors. Along with the approximately 600-subject first cohort, a separate validation cohort of over a hundred different subjects was used. To predict cytomegalovirus infection status, the study brought together high-throughput TCR immunosequencing, statistical association of individual TCRs with disease status, and machine learning. The study aimed to test whether signatures of past pathogen exposure could be identified by cataloging public T cell receptors. All discovery cohort repertoires had been generated using a single sequencing platform. The number of typed donors differed by locus: about 620-630 for A, B, C, DRB1 and DQB1; approximately 520 for DQA1; roughly 600 for DPA1; and some 470 for DPB1. The study used immunosequencing to profile the T cell repertoires of more than 650 subjects and linked those repertoires to cytomegalovirus serostatus. An earlier analysis of approximately 630 of the donors applied high-throughput TCR beta sequencing to assess whether each TCR beta V gene segment acted as functional or pseudogenic. A later analysis re-examined previously published TCR beta repertoires from around 670 donors and added high-resolution HLA genotyping to investigate patterns of TCR occurrence. Of the roughly 420 genotyped donors, 81% were placed in the genetic ancestry cluster associated with self-reported Caucasian donors. Across some 400 genotyped donors of the cohort, an average of roughly 200,000 unique TCR beta nucleotide sequences per donor were sequenced, and roughly 18% of those sequences were non-productive. Approximately 310 gigabases of sequencing data and 70 million to 85 million unique TCR sequences were included in an early release covering around 650 HLA-typed donors. HLA typing covered class I and class II loci at four-digit resolution.

Results and caveats for the whole study, not just this receptor: In a later analysis, the rate of TCR association differed among HLA loci, with DRB1 alleles having the most associated TCRs and HLA-C alleles having the fewest. A further reported finding was that TCR beta sequences accurately predicted the HLA-A and HLA-B alleles for most subjects in the first cohort. A later genetic analysis associated a missense DCLRE1C variant with V-gene and J-gene trimming of TCR beta chains, and an independent cohort replicated the association. Compared with equally common non-associated chains, HLA-associated TCR beta chains in a later analysis were more clonally expanded and had lower generation probabilities. A cluster of highly shared sequence variants was judged likely to be a technical artifact of the sequencing pipeline. In vitro tests confirmed that a few of the cytomegalovirus-associated TCR beta chains recognize cytomegalovirus antigens. Linkage disequilibrium might explain the correlated functional status among segregating V segments, but an unknown experimental factor could not be ruled out. The classifier was reported to diagnose cytomegalovirus status with high specificity and sensitivity in both the original cohort and the validation cohort. Because counts were too low, approximately 18 rarely observed V segments, including chromosome 9 orphons, were excluded from the earlier analysis of around 640 of the donors. This cohort had only TCR beta chains sequenced, and the lack of alpha or paired-chain data limited which features could be detected. Roughly uniform sequencing depth across donors was assumed in presence/absence analyses, although this assumption may not hold. In the study, some 160 TCR beta chains were listed as associated with cytomegalovirus. In a later genetic analysis, fewer N-insertions in productive TCRs were reported among donors in an Asian-associated ancestry cluster than the approximately 710-donor mean. According to a later analysis, most CMV-associated TCR beta chains appeared to be HLA-restricted, and the HLA associations seemed to be driven largely by CMV exposure. Because HLA typing was missing for some donors at each locus, association tests included only the typed subset. Immune exposure information for the cohort was limited to CMV serostatus. Assigning TCR associations to individual alleles was difficult when HLA alleles, especially DR and DQ, strongly co-occurred. Most TCR sequences were seen in very few donors, while some public TCRs were found in many individuals. Broadly in line with IMGT annotations, most TCR beta V segments showed up in productive rearrangements about 87% or about 30% of the time in an earlier analysis of some 590 of the donors. A later analysis associated some 17,000 TCR beta sequences with specific HLA alleles at a false discovery rate of 0.05. According to the authors, the approach could potentially be generalized to other disease states and immunological phenotypes. According to a later analysis, parvovirus B19, influenza, CMV and Epstein-Barr virus appeared linked to several top co-occurrence clusters.

The library came from the immunoSEQ multiplex PCR assay. A mixture of 60 forward primers for TCR Vbeta segments and 13 reverse primers for TCR Jbeta segments was used in the multiplex PCR. The CDR3 region of rearranged TCR beta genes was amplified from genomic DNA by a multiplex PCR assay. The Illumina HiSeq System was used to sequence the amplified TCR beta libraries as 87-base-pair reads. For the original study's pipeline: Across the 600 to 700 repertoires, a later analysis counted tens of millions of unique TCR beta chains, approximately 10 million of which were shared by at least two donors. Raw reads were error-corrected and collapsed into unique sequences with a nearest-neighbor algorithm that merged closely related sequences to remove PCR and sequencing errors. CDR3 sequences were aligned to IMGT reference sequences to assign V, D and J gene segments. For a sequence to be retained, at least a six-nucleotide match to both a V gene segment and a J gene segment was required. A rearrangement was called productive if the CDR3 had no stop codons and remained in frame with V and J, and every other rearrangement was called non-productive. CDR3 was defined by IMGT convention, running from the second conserved V-encoded cysteine to the conserved J-encoded phenylalanine. The earlier analysis of around 640 of the donors excluded sequences that lacked an unambiguous match to a single V gene segment. In an earlier analysis of some 590 of the donors, V segments were called functional above 56.7% productive rearrangements and were called segregating when the between-donor standard deviation exceeded 5%. A statistical classification framework was developed to diagnose cytomegalovirus status using the catalog of TCR beta chain sequences. In a later analysis, V and J genes were assigned by comparing TCR nucleotide sequences against IMGT/GENE-DB human TR gene sequences. In a later analysis, CDR3 sequences and most-parsimonious VDJ recombination scenarios were assigned using the TCRdist pipeline. In a later analysis, each TCR beta chain was defined by its CDR3 amino acid sequence together with its V-gene family, and reads lacking a unique V-gene family were excluded. As a way to deal with suspected cross-contamination and a sequencing artifact, a later analysis dropped 450 to 600 nucleotide sequences that were highly shared and had low generation probability. In a later analysis, a clonal expansion index was calculated for each public chain from normalized within-repertoire ranks of inferred template counts. In a later analysis, generation probabilities were computed using a VDJ recombination model fitted to out-of-frame rearrangements, and the results were checked against IGoR. Hypergeometric tests were used in a later analysis to score TCR-TCR, TCR-HLA and TCR-CMV co-occurrence, with a repertoire-size bias correction applied to the TCR pairs. In a later analysis, false discovery rates were estimated by permuting HLA or CMV assignments 20 times. In a later analysis, co-occurring TCRs were grouped using DBSCAN, and TCRdist sequence similarity was added for clustering within HLA-allele-positive subsets. Repertoires with fewer than 30,000 or more than 120,000 public chains were left out of co-occurrence clustering, as were five repertoires with anomalous nucleotide sharing. TCRdb took this table from immuneACCESS and kept in-frame rearrangements with V and J called. Such tables lack part of the clones; where checked against another copy, unresolved V genes explain under half of the gap, and the rest is unexplained. Clone size and the V and J calls come from that table; the DNA yielded D and trimming. Counted in this sample were about 200,000 clones; around 79% of them appeared once. The ten biggest clones cover roughly 4.5% of the sample.

As for this clone: The antigen it recognizes is unknown. The input lacks base qualities; no much larger clone sits a single base away.

The cohort comprised 550 to 700 healthy bone marrow donors. Cohort members were all nominally healthy when sampled, although unrecorded immune exposures were likely present. The donor tested CMV seropositive and was one of the 289 seropositive cohort members. Every donor gave a peripheral blood sample, and the peripheral blood mononuclear cells from that sample were used for TCR beta sequencing. The Qiagen DNeasy Blood Extraction Kit was used to extract genomic DNA from the blood cell samples. The receptor was isolated from a woman under 40 in good health and CMV-seropositive. The sequencing sample was made of PBMCs.

CDR3 protein: CASSLAGLDTGELFF. The DNA sequence is TGTGCCAGCAGCTTAGCAGGGTTGGACACCGGGGAGCTGTTTTTT. The chain links TRBV11-2 with TRBJ2-2; the D segment could be TRBD1, given 5 matching bases. V gives up 1 base and J gives up 3 bases, and the segment between their germline ends measures 9 bases. Via the germline V gene, CDR1 is SGHAT and CDR2 FQNNGV. Taken from cysteine to phenylalanine, the CDR3 has 15 residues. Left in the record is the CDR3 DNA by itself, 45 bases read in frame from the first base.